This T cell receptor beta chain is drawn from a study of cytomegalovirus exposure and HLA in healthy donors. Study-wide results and limits: The listing of 150 or so TCR beta chains classed them as cytomegalovirus-associated. Subsequent analysis revealed that first-cohort TCR clusters tended to co-occur in the 120 or so validation repertoires.

This clone was recorded only once. What it binds is not known. Trimming at V came to 0 bases and at J to 0 bases, leaving 8 bases not matched to a gene. The germline CDR1 and CDR2 sequences are SGHDT and YYEEEE. The CDR3 has 18 residues. The data were produced by immunoSEQ multiplex PCR, yet TCRdb's version contains in-frame clones alone and is incomplete. Among under 200,000 clones listed, 80% to 90% were seen once. What was sequenced was PBMCs. This clonotype was sampled from a woman aged 18 to 35 in good health and CMV-seronegative. The chain employs TRBV5-6 and TRBJ2-1; 8 bases align to TRBD2. The CDR3 bases are TGTGCCAGCAGCTTGGCTTTGACTAGCGTTAGCTCCTACAATGAGCAGTTCTTC. It codes for CASSLALTSVSSYNEQFF.